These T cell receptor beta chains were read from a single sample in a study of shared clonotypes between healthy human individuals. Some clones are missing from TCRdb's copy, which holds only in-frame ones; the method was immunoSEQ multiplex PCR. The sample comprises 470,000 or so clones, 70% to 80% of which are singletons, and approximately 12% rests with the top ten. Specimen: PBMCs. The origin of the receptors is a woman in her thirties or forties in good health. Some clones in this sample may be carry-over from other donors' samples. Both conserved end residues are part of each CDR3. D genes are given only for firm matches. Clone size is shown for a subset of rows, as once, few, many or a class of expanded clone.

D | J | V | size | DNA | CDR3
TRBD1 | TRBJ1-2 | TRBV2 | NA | TGTGCCAGCAGTCCGACAGGGCTCGTCGGCTACACCTTC | CASSPTGLVGYTF
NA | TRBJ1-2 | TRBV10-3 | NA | TGTGCCATCAAAGAGACGGTTAACTATGGCTACACCTTC | CAIKETVNYGYTF
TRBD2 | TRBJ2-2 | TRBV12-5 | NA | TGTGCTAGTGGTTTGGTCCTCCCGGGACTAGCGGGAGGGCGGGGCACCGGGGAGCTGTTTTTT | CASGLVLPGLAGGRGTGELFF
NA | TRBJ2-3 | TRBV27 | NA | TGTGCCAGCAGTTTAGGTGCGGAGGGGGATACGCAGTATTTT | CASSLGAEGDTQYF
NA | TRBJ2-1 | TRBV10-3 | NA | TGTGCCATCAGTGGTCCCTGGGGTAATGAGCAGTTCTTC | CAISGPWGNEQFF
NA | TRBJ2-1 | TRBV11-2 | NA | TGTGCCAGCAGCTCACTGGGGCGGGTTGAGCAGTTCTTC | CASSSLGRVEQFF
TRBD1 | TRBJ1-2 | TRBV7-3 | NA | TGTGCCAGCAGCTTAACTGGACAGGGGGACTATGGCTACACCTTC | CASSLTGQGDYGYTF
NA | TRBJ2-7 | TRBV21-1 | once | TGTGCCAGATCCGAGATTTGGTCAGTAGAAACCTACGAGCAGTACTTC | CARSEIWSVETYEQYF
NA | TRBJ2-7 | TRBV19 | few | TGTGCCAGTAGTAGCAGGGTAAGGACTGGCGAGCAGTACTTC | CASSSRVRTGEQYF
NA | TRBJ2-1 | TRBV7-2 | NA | TGTGCCAGCAGCTTAACTTCGGACGGTTACAATGAGCAGTTCTTC | CASSLTSDGYNEQFF
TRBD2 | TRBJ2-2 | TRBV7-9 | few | TGTGCCAGCAGGGGACTAGCGGATAACACCGGGGAGCTGTTTTTT | CASRGLADNTGELFF
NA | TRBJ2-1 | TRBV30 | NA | TGTGCCTGTTCCGGCGAACAACTCTCCTACAATGAGCAGTTCTTC | CACSGEQLSYNEQFF
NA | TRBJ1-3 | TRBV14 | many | TGTGCCAGCAGCCAAGTCTGGGGTACTGGAAACACCATATATTTT | CASSQVWGTGNTIYF
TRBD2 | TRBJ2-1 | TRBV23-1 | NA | TGCGCCAGCAGTCAATTGGGCGGGAGGGCCAGGAATGAGCAGTTCTTC | CASSQLGGRARNEQFF
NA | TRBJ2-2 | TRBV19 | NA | TGTGCCGGAAGGCGCGGCGGCCCCGAAGGTGCCGGGGAGCTGTTTTTT | CAGRRGGPEGAGELFF
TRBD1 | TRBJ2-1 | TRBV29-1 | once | TGCAGCGTTGAAGAACCGGACAGGGTCTACAATGAGCAGTTCTTC | CSVEEPDRVYNEQFF
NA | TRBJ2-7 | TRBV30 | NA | TGTGCCTGGAGCCTAGGGTTCTACGAGCAGTACTTC | CAWSLGFYEQYF
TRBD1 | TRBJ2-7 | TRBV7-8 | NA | TGTGCCAGCAGCAACCGGGACAGGGGAGGCGAGCAGTACTTC | CASSNRDRGGEQYF
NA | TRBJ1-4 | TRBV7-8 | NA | TGTGCCAGCAGCTTAGGAACAGCCAGCCAGAGCGAATTT | CASSLGTASQSEF
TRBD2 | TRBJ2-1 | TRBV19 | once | TGTGCCAGTAGTAAGCGGGACTCCTACAATGAGCAGTTCTTC | CASSKRDSYNEQFF
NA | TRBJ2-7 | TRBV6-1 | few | TGTGCCAGCAGTGAGGTTGACAGGACCTACGAGCAGTACTTC | CASSEVDRTYEQYF
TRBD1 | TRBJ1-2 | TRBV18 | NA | TGTGCCAGCTCACCACCCGGACAGGCGAGGGGCTACACCTTC | CASSPPGQARGYTF
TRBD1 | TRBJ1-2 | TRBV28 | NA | TGTGCCAGCAGTACTCCCGGGACAGGGGGAGACTACACCTTC | CASSTPGTGGDYTF
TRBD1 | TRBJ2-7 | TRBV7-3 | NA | TGTGCCAGCAGCAGAGACAGGGGAAGCTCCTACGAGCAGTACTTC | CASSRDRGSSYEQYF
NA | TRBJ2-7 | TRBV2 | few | TGTGCCAGCAACGAGCAGTACTTC | CASNEQYF
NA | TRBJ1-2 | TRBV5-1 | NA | TGCGCCAGCCGCCCTCTAGTAGGATTCTATGGCTACACCTTC | CASRPLVGFYGYTF
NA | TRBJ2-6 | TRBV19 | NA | TGTGCCAGTAGTCGACCCGTCTCTGGGGCCAACGTCCTGACTTTC | CASSRPVSGANVLTF
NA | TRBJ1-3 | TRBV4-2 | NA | TGTGCCAGCAGCCAAGTCTTGACAAACTCTGGAAACACCATATATTTT | CASSQVLTNSGNTIYF
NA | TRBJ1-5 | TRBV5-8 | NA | TGTGCCAGCAGCTTGGGGCCGGATCAGCCCCAGCATTTT | CASSLGPDQPQHF
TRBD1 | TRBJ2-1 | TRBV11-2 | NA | TGTGCCAGCAGCCCACCCTACAGGGGTACCTACAATGAGCAGTTCTTC | CASSPPYRGTYNEQFF
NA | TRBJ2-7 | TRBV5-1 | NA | TGCGCCAGCAGCTCTCAGGGCGTGACACTCTACGAGCAGTACTTC | CASSSQGVTLYEQYF
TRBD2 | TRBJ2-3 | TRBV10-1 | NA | TGCGCCAGCAGTGACGGACGGACTAGCGGGAGAATGAGGGTAGATACGCAGTATTTT | CASSDGRTSGRMRVDTQYF
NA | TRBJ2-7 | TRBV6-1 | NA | TGTGCCAGCACGCGGGACTTTTCCCAAAACCGCGAGCAGTACTTC | CASTRDFSQNREQYF
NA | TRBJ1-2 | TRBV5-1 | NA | TGCGCCAGCAGCTTGGACAGACTTGGCTACACCTTC | CASSLDRLGYTF
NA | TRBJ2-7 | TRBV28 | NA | TGTGCCAGCAAATTGGGGGGCCCTTCGGAGCAGTACTTC | CASKLGGPSEQYF
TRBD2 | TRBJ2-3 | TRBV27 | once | TGTGCCAGCAGTTCCCGGGACTACACCCGCACAGATACGCAGTATTTT | CASSSRDYTRTDTQYF
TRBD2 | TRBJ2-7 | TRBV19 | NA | TGTGCCAGTAGTATTGGGTCGGGAGGCCCCTACGAGCAGTACTTC | CASSIGSGGPYEQYF
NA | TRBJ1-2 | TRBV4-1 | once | TGCGCCAGCAGCCAAGACGACGGTGGTGGCTATGGCTACACCTTC | CASSQDDGGGYGYTF